This T cell receptor beta chain came from a study of blood T cell repertoires in COVID-19. Original methodology: Cell counts per sample came from amplifying reference gene primers. The repertoire was sequenced with immunoSEQ multiplex PCR; TCRdb's copy has only in-frame clones and lacks some. D and trimming come from the DNA, and the V and J calls and clone size come from that table. The table has 250,000 to 300,000 clones, approximately 85% seen once. The CDR3 length is 14 residues. CDR1 is SGHRS and CDR2 is YFSETQ in the germline V gene. V lost 1 base, J lost 3 bases, and 10 bases lay in between. This clone has just one count.

The specimen was peripheral blood. The J gene is TRBJ1-1, the V gene TRBV5-1; TRBD1 might be the D (5 bases). This TCR was recovered from a woman aged 65 to 85 with acute or convalescent COVID-19. DNA for the CDR3: TGCGCCAGCAGCTTGAAGGGGCTAGACACTGAAGCTTTCTTT. Protein: CASSLKGLDTEAFF.